The 14 T cell receptor beta chains reported below all come from one sample, sequenced in a study of patients and donors after allogeneic stem cell transplantation. TCRdb called the RT-PCR reads again in MiXCR, with one record for every CDR3 protein. The sample comprises about a million distinct CDR3 sequences, about 20% of which are singletons, and roughly 6% rests with the top ten. The source material was blood, either unsorted or a sorted T cell fraction (not recorded which). These receptors were collected from a human donor who was either an allogeneic HSCT recipient or a stem cell or donor lymphocyte infusion donor (not recorded which). It is not recorded whose cells these are; they may come from a transplant donor.

The rearrangement links TRBV29-1 to TRBJ2-5; 7 bases map to TRBD1. The trim removed 3 bases at V and 2 bases at J, leaving 9 bases unmatched. The CDR3 length is 15 residues. The germline V gene encodes CDR1 SQVTM and CDR2 ANQGSEA. The CDR3 is CSVDVGGVRQETQYF. For the CDR3, the DNA is TGCAGCGTTGATGTAGGGGGCGTTAGGCAAGAGACCCAGTACTTC.

The table lists this clonotype with a few counts. The junction departs from the called germline gene at one end, perhaps through a read error. This chain links TRBV12-3 or TRBV12-4 with TRBJ1-3; D gene uncertain. The CDR3 loop spans 10 amino acids. The CDR3 sequence is CASSFLGIGF. In DNA, the CDR3 is TGTGCCAGCAGTTTTCTCGGGATTGGGTTT.

The CDR3 here is CASSAKTGLEQYF. DNA of the CDR3: TGTGCCAGCAGCGCCAAGACAGGGTTGGAGCAGTACTTC. The chain joins TRBV7-8 to TRBJ2-7, with 7 positions matching TRBD1. Trimming at V came to 5 bases and at J to 7 bases, leaving 8 bases not matched to a gene. From germline, CDR1 is SGHVS and CDR2 FQNEAQ. The CDR3 contains 13 residues.

The table lists this clonotype with a few counts. CDR3 coding DNA: TGTGCCAGCAGCCAAGAAGGCGGGGGGGTAATCAATGAGCAGTTCTTC. This gives the protein CASSQEGGGVINEQFF. The chain couples TRBV4-2 to TRBJ2-1; 9 bases match TRBD2. Germline-derived CDR1 and CDR2 are LGHNA and YNFKEQ. V lost 0 bases and J lost 6; bases outside the gene matches: 6. There are 16 residues in the CDR3.

This clonotype has only a few counts. V and J are TRBV7-2 and TRBJ2-1; 11 bases align to TRBD2. V lost 4 bases, J lost 7 bases, and 6 bases stayed unmatched. This CDR3 region has 15 residues. Germline V gene lookup returns CDR1 SGHTA and CDR2 FQGNSA. The DNA for the CDR3 is TGTGCCAGCAGCTCGTCTAGCGGGGGGCGGAATGAGCAGTTCTTC. As protein: CASSSSSGGRNEQFF.

This clonotype has more than one count but fewer than ten. The rearrangement joins TRBV7-9 to TRBJ1-2; tentatively, D is TRBD1 (6 bases). The germline V and J ends were trimmed by 2 bases and 4 bases, with 17 bases remaining between them. Germline V CDR1 and CDR2: SEHNR, FQNEAQ (reference sequence). The CDR3 has 16 amino acids. In DNA, the CDR3 is TGTGCCAGCAGCTTACGGTCTGGGACAAGGCCCTATGGCTACACCTTC. Translating gives CASSLRSGTRPYGYTF.

The chain links TRBV19 to TRBJ2-7, with D possibly TRBD1 on 5 matching bases. V was cut by 11 bases and J by 6 bases, with 14 bases left in between. Germline V gene lookup returns CDR1 LNHDA and CDR2 SQIVND (reference sequence). The CDR3 spans 11 residues. CDR3 amino acids: CAAGHPSEQYF. The CDR3, as DNA: TGTGCCGCAGGACACCCATCCGAGCAGTACTTC.

This clonotype was detected a few times. CDR3 in amino acids: CALDPRGNYGYTF. The CDR3 nucleotides read TGTGCTCTAGATCCCCGGGGAAACTATGGCTACACCTTC. The chain uses TRBV2 and TRBJ1-2; unclear D gene. The CDR3 is 13 residues long. Germline V gene lookup returns CDR1 SNHLY and CDR2 FYNNEI.

The V call is TRBV4-1, the J call TRBJ1-3; 7 bases fit TRBD1. Germline values: CDR1 MGHRA, CDR2 YSYEKL. This CDR3 contains 15 residues. With 5 bases clipped from V and 0 bases from J, the junction kept 4 bases outside the gene matches. DNA for the CDR3: TGCGCCAGCAGCGACAGACAGGGCTCTGGAAACACCATATATTTT. Translation gives CASSDRQGSGNTIYF.

This clonotype occurred a few times. This rearrangement joins TRBV7-6 to TRBJ2-1; TRBD1 might be the D (6 bases). Trimming took 1 base from V and 9 from J, leaving 19 bases between them. This CDR3 has 16 amino acids. CDR1 and CDR2 (germline): SGHVS, FNYEAQ. CDR3 bases: TGTGCCAGCAGCTTAGAGTCGGCAGGGGCTAATACTGAGCAGTTCTTC. Encoded protein: CASSLESAGANTEQFF. The complete variable domain, with remaining parts taken from reference TRBV7-6 and TRBJ2-1, reads GAGVSQSPRYKVTKRGQDVALRCDPISGHVSLYWYRQALGQGPEFLTYFNYEAQQDKSGLPNDRFSAERPEGSISTLTIQRTEQRDSAMYRCASSLESAGANTEQFFGPGTRLTVL.

The chain employs TRBV29-1 and TRBJ1-1, with unresolved D. Germline V gene lookup returns CDR1 SQVTM and CDR2 ANQGSEA. The ends were cut back, 5 bases at V and 5 bases at J, with 9 bases in the middle. CDR3 length equals 11 residues. Written as DNA, the CDR3 is TGCAGCGTTTATCTGGGAACTGAAGCTTTCTTT. It codes for CSVYLGTEAFF.

V usage is TRBV27 and J usage is TRBJ2-6; no clear D. V shed 5 bases and J shed 0 bases, with 11 bases lying between them. This CDR3 region has 16 residues. Germline CDR1 is MNHEY and CDR2 is SMNVEV (reference sequence). CDR3 DNA: TGTGCCAGCAGTCCTCGACTGATCTCTGGGGCCAACGTCCTGACTTTC. It encodes CASSPRLISGANVLTF.

This clonotype was seen a handful of times. The chain links TRBV20-1 to TRBJ2-1, with a tentative D call TRBD1 (6 bases). Trimming removed 5 bases at V and 7 bases at J, with 9 bases between. This CDR3 is built from 11 residues. Germline CDR1 and CDR2: DFQATT and SNEGSKA (reference sequence). CDR3 nucleotides: TGCAGTGCTCGAGGGACAAATGAGCAGTTCTTC. This gives the protein CSARGTNEQFF.

This clonotype has ten or more counts. The chain recombines TRBV5-1 with TRBJ1-2, with 12 bases identical to TRBD1. The CDR3 contains 14 residues. CDR1 and CDR2 from the germline V gene are SGHRS and YFSETQ. The V segment lost 4 bases and the J segment 6 bases; nucleotides outside the gene matches: 4. In DNA form, the CDR3 reads TGCGCCAGCAGCCGGGACAGGGGGCCGGATGGCTACACCTTC. This codes for CASSRDRGPDGYTF. The full variable domain, completed using reference TRBV5-1 and TRBJ1-2, is KAGVTQTPRYLIKTRGQQVTLSCSPISGHRSVSWYQQTPGQGLQFLFEYFSETQRNKGNFPGRFSGRQFSNSRSEMNVSTLELGDSALYLCASSRDRGPDGYTFGSGTRLTVV.